This TCR beta chain comes out of a study of blood T cell repertoires in COVID-19. Clones were sequenced by immunoSEQ multiplex PCR, and TCRdb holds only the in-frame ones, with some missing. The data contain 95,000 to 150,000 clones, roughly 85% of them singletons. The V end was cut by 1 base, the J end by 8 bases, with 15 bases between. Germline V gene data show CDR1 as SGHTA and CDR2 as FQGNSA. This CDR3 has 15 residues. This sequence joins TRBV7-2 and TRBJ2-4, with D possibly being TRBD1 (5 bases). This TCR came from a man between 40 and 49 years old with acute or convalescent COVID-19. Sequencing input: peripheral blood. The CDR3 region is CASSLEGIMFDIQYF. The CDR3 DNA is TGTGCCAGCAGCTTAGAGGGGATTATGTTCGACATTCAGTACTTC.